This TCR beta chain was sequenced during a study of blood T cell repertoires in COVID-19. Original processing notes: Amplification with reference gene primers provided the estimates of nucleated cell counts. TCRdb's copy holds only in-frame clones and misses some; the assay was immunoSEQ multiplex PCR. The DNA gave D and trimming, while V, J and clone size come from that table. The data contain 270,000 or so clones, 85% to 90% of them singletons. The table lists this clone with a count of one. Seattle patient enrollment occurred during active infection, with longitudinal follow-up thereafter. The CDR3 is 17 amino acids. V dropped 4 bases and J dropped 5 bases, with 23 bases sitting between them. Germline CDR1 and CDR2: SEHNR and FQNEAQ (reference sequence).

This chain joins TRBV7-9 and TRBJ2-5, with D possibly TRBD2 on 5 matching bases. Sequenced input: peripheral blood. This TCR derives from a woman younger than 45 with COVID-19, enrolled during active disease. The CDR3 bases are TGTGCCAGCAGCTCCACCGATCCGGGATTCTTAGGGGAGACCCAGTACTTC. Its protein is CASSSTDPGFLGETQYF.